These 30 T cell receptor beta chains were all obtained from the same sample, sequenced in a study of fetal regulatory T cell absence and autoimmunity. Repertoires were generated with immunoSEQ multiplex PCR, while TCRdb's copy carries only in-frame clones and drops some. This sample has more than 90,000 clones, with about two thirds found just once. The material sequenced was pancreas tissue. Receptors were obtained from a male donor with IPEX syndrome.

V gene TRBV25-1 combines with J gene TRBJ2-7; the D gene is possibly TRBD2 (6 bases). CDR1 MGHDK and CDR2 SYGVNS come from the germline V gene. V lost 3 bases, J lost 5 bases, and 11 bases lay in between. The CDR3 sequence is 13 residues long. The CDR3 here is CASSEAGRDEQYF. In DNA form, the CDR3 reads TGTGCCAGCAGTGAGGCCGGGAGAGACGAGCAGTACTTC.

The chain couples TRBV5-4 to TRBJ2-5, with D perhaps TRBD1 (5 bases). V dropped 4 bases and J dropped 1 base, with 14 bases sitting between them. The CDR3 covers 15 residues. Germline values: CDR1 SGHNT, CDR2 YYREEE (reference sequence). This CDR3 is CASSLGARAQETQYF. DNA of the CDR3: TGTGCCAGCAGCCTTGGGGCTCGGGCCCAAGAGACCCAGTACTTC.

This clone has only a few counts. The V call is TRBV2, the J call TRBJ1-2; maybe TRBD1 (5 bases). Germline values: CDR1 SNHLY, CDR2 FYNNEI. V lost 7 bases to trimming and J lost 3 bases, with 12 bases between them. This CDR3 is built from 13 residues. CDR3 DNA: TGTGCCAGCATGGGGCGGGTCCACTATGGCTACACCTTC. This gives the protein CASMGRVHYGYTF.

The chain uses TRBV5-6 and TRBJ1-2, with D possibly being TRBD1 (5 bases). Trimming removed 0 bases at V and 3 bases at J, with 6 bases between. Germline lookup yields CDR1 SGHDT and CDR2 YYEEEE. The CDR3 is 13 amino acids. The CDR3 reads CASSLAGHYGYTF. CDR3 sequence (DNA): TGTGCCAGCAGCTTGGCGGGACACTATGGCTACACCTTC.

The rearrangement joins TRBV7-6 to TRBJ1-1, with 8 bases that match TRBD1. CDR1 and CDR2 (germline): SGHVS, FNYEAQ. The V segment lost 5 bases and the J segment 10 bases; nucleotides outside the gene matches: 9. This CDR3 contains 13 residues. The CDR3 loop is CASSPRQGRGAFF. DNA of the CDR3: TGTGCCAGCAGCCCCCGACAGGGGAGAGGAGCTTTCTTT.

The genes are TRBV30 and TRBJ2-7; no clear D. With 2 bases removed from V and 3 bases from J, the gap between germline ends came to 5 bases. The germline V gene encodes CDR1 GTSNPN and CDR2 SVGIG (reference sequence). CDR3 length equals 11 residues. In DNA form, the CDR3 reads TGTGCCTGGAGTCACAGCTACGAGCAGTACTTC. Amino acid sequence: CAWSHSYEQYF.

The J gene is TRBJ1-5, the V gene TRBV7-2; 8 bases align to TRBD1. The CDR3 has 13 residues. After removal of 3 bases from V and 5 bases from J, the junction contained 0 bases not matched to a gene. CDR1 and CDR2 from the germline V gene are SGHTA and FQGNSA. This CDR3 reads CASSFRGHQPQHF. The CDR3 DNA is TGTGCCAGCAGCTTCAGGGGGCATCAGCCCCAGCATTTT.

This clone was detected once. The chain is built from TRBV7-2 and TRBJ2-5; a weak D match, TRBD1 (5 bases). The CDR3 has 15 residues. Per germline, CDR1 SGHTA and CDR2 FQGNSA. V was pared by 0 bases and J by 0 bases, with 8 bases between. The CDR3 region has the DNA TGTGCCAGCAGCTTAGCTGGACAATACCAAGAGACCCAGTACTTC. Translation gives CASSLAGQYQETQYF.

The chain couples TRBV2 to TRBJ2-1, with 7 bases identical to TRBD2. V gave up 5 bases and J gave up 7 bases; unmatched junction bases: 11. The CDR3 runs 15 residues. Per germline, CDR1 SNHLY and CDR2 FYNNEI. CDR3 coding DNA: TGTGCCAGCAGTTCCGGGCGGGAGTGGGGAAATGAGCAGTTCTTC. Protein: CASSSGREWGNEQFF.

The chain couples TRBV5-1 to TRBJ2-3; 8 bases line up with TRBD2. Germline V gene lookup returns CDR1 SGHRS and CDR2 YFSETQ. The CDR3 runs 14 residues. V lost 4 bases to trimming and J lost 1 base; unmatched junction nucleotides: 2. The CDR3 protein is CASSGLAGTDTQYF. CDR3 nucleotides: TGCGCCAGCAGCGGACTAGCTGGCACAGATACGCAGTATTTT.

The V and J genes are TRBV2 and TRBJ2-5; unclear D gene. The length of the CDR3 is 14 residues. Germline V gene lookup returns CDR1 SNHLY and CDR2 FYNNEI. V lost 6 bases and J 4 bases, leaving 15 bases between the germline ends. CDR3 sequence: CASSQPGVRETQYF. CDR3 nucleotides: TGTGCCAGCAGCCAACCTGGGGTCCGAGAGACCCAGTACTTC.

This clone occurred a few times. The J gene is TRBJ1-2, the V gene TRBV6-5; D ambiguous. Germline V gene lookup returns CDR1 MNHEY and CDR2 SVGAGI. The CDR3 covers 13 residues. The V and J ends lost 0 bases and 4 bases respectively, with 6 bases between them. CDR3 DNA sequence: TGTGCCAGCAGTTACTCGAACACCTATGGCTACACCTTC. This codes for CASSYSNTYGYTF.

The chain links TRBV25-1 to TRBJ2-3; D unclear. Germline V lookup: CDR1 MGHDK, CDR2 SYGVNS. CDR3 length equals 16 residues. V lost 1 base to trimming and J lost 3 bases, with 14 bases between them. CDR3 in DNA: TGTGCCAGCAGTGAATTTTTCACCCTAGGGACAGATACGCAGTATTTT. This codes for CASSEFFTLGTDTQYF.

The chain couples TRBV7-9 to TRBJ2-1; D tentatively fits TRBD1 or TRBD2 (5 bases each). The CDR3 consists of 14 residues. Looked up from germline, CDR1 is SEHNR and CDR2 is FQNEAQ (reference sequence). V gave up 4 bases and J gave up 9 bases, with 16 bases separating them. The CDR3 coding sequence is TGTGCCAGCAGCTCGGGGCTAGCAGTGGTTGAGCAGTTCTTC. Protein: CASSSGLAVVEQFF.

The rearrangement links TRBV2 to TRBJ2-3, with 7 positions matching TRBD1. Germline-derived CDR1 and CDR2 are SNHLY and FYNNEI. This CDR3 region has 13 residues. V lost 10 bases and J lost 2; bases outside the gene matches: 6. The CDR3 DNA is TGTGCCAAGACAGGGTCCCCCACAGATACGCAGTATTTT. Translation gives CAKTGSPTDTQYF.

V is TRBV25-1 and J is TRBJ2-1; 7 bases are a match to TRBD2. Germline CDR1 and CDR2: MGHDK and SYGVNS. V gave up 7 bases and J gave up 3 bases; unmatched junction bases: 12. This CDR3 is 16 amino acids long. The CDR3 nucleotides read TGTGCCAGCAACCGCCTAGCGGAAGGTCTCTACAATGAGCAGTTCTTC. This encodes CASNRLAEGLYNEQFF.

The chain joins TRBV10-2 to TRBJ2-5, with 13 positions matching TRBD2. Trimming cost V 6 bases and J 6 bases; bases outside gene matches: 13. Germline V gene data show CDR1 as WSHSY and CDR2 as SAAADI. This CDR3 is built from 17 residues. The CDR3, as DNA: TGCGCCAGCAGCCTCCTGAGACTAGCGGGGGGTAGAAAGACCCAGTACTTC. It encodes CASSLLRLAGGRKTQYF.

The CDR3 spells CASSVDGNYGYTF. As DNA, the CDR3 is TGTGCCAGCAGCGTAGATGGAAACTATGGCTACACCTTC. The gene calls are TRBV9 and TRBJ1-2; no clear D. From germline, CDR1 is SGDLS and CDR2 YYNGEE. The CDR3 extends over 13 amino acids. The V and J ends lost 0 bases and 2 bases respectively, with 5 bases between them.

This chain connects TRBV5-1 to TRBJ2-1; D gene ambiguous. In germline, CDR1 is SGHRS, CDR2 YFSETQ. The CDR3 contains 13 residues. Deletions cut 4 bases from V and 0 bases from J, with 5 bases between. The CDR3 reads CASSVLSYNEQFF. CDR3 in DNA: TGCGCCAGCAGCGTCCTCTCCTACAATGAGCAGTTCTTC.

The chain recombines TRBV10-3 with TRBJ2-3; 7 positions match TRBD1. This CDR3 contains 14 residues. Trimming removed 4 bases from V and 4 bases from J; junction bases left unmatched: 5. The germline CDR1 and CDR2 sequences are ENHRY and SYGVKD. This chain's CDR3 is CAISGRQGPDTQYF. The CDR3 region has the DNA TGTGCCATCAGTGGTCGACAGGGCCCAGATACGCAGTATTTT.

This clone was detected a few times. V gene TRBV18 combines with J gene TRBJ2-7; D uncertain. This CDR3 has 14 residues. V lost 3 bases and J lost 1, with 10 bases in between. Germline V gene sequence: CDR1 KGHSH, CDR2 LQKENI. CDR3 in amino acids: CASSPPTVSYEQYF. CDR3 bases: TGTGCCAGCTCACCCCCGACGGTTTCCTACGAGCAGTACTTC.

The CDR3 is CASSQAQVGDNSPLHF. The CDR3 nucleotides are TGCGCCAGCAGCCAAGCCCAGGTCGGGGATAATTCACCCCTCCACTTT. The chain recombines TRBV4-1 with TRBJ1-6; no definite D call. The V end was cut by 1 base, the J end by 5 bases, with 12 bases between. This CDR3 has 16 amino acids. In germline, CDR1 is MGHRA, CDR2 YSYEKL.

This clone appeared a few times. This chain links TRBV7-6 with TRBJ2-3; 11 bases align to TRBD2. The CDR3 has 15 amino acids. Per the germline V gene, CDR1 is SGHVS and CDR2 is FNYEAQ. The ends lost 4 bases at V and 0 bases at J; junction bases unmatched: 0. This CDR3 is CASSWTSGSTDTQYF. CDR3 coding DNA: TGTGCCAGCAGCTGGACTAGCGGGAGCACAGATACGCAGTATTTT.

The chain has TRBV6-1 and TRBJ2-1; 12 bases match TRBD2. The V gene's germline CDR1 is MNHNS and CDR2 SASEGT. CDR3 length equals 15 residues. V was clipped by 5 bases and J by 4 bases; unmatched bases: 3. The CDR3 bases are TGTGCCAGCAGTCCACTAGCGGGAGGATACAATGAGCAGTTCTTC. It encodes CASSPLAGGYNEQFF.

The V call is TRBV5-6, the J call TRBJ2-1; the D is unclear. The CDR3 contains 16 residues. The V end was cut by 0 bases, the J end by 9 bases, with 19 bases between. Germline V gene sequence: CDR1 SGHDT, CDR2 YYEEEE. CDR3 sequence (DNA): TGTGCCAGCAGCTTGGGACTCTCGCCGGTTTTTGTTGAGCAGTTCTTC. It encodes CASSLGLSPVFVEQFF.

The chain combines TRBV15 with TRBJ1-2, with TRBD1 matching over 11 bases. Unmatched junction bases numbered 15, after V lost 1 base and J lost 8 bases. Germline CDR1 and CDR2: LNHNV and YYDKDF (reference sequence). This CDR3 has 18 residues. CDR3 in DNA: TGTGCCACCAGCAGAGGACCCCGGGGACAGGGGGGCCTCTACGGCTACACCTTC. As protein: CATSRGPRGQGGLYGYTF.

The rearrangement uses TRBV30 and TRBJ2-7; TRBD1 aligns across 8 bases. The V gene's germline CDR1 is GTSNPN and CDR2 SVGIG (reference sequence). V dropped 1 base and J dropped 2; count of bases not matched to a gene: 10. The CDR3 has 16 residues. The CDR3 sequence: CAWSGPRGQGAYEQYF. The CDR3 nucleotides are TGTGCCTGGAGTGGCCCCCGCGGACAGGGCGCCTACGAGCAGTACTTC.

The chain employs TRBV1 and TRBJ2-5; the table's D call, TRBD2, has no DNA check behind it. TRBV1 is reported as a pseudogene. The CDR3 contains 15 residues. The CDR3 coding sequence is TGCACCAGCAGCCGAGTAGCGGGAGTAGGCGAGACCCAGTACTTC. Translating it yields CTSSRVAGVGETQYF.

This clone came up once. The V call is TRBV27, the J call TRBJ2-2, with 10 bases that match TRBD1. Germline V gives CDR1 MNHEY, CDR2 SMNVEV (reference sequence). Trimming at V came to 1 base and at J to 3 bases, leaving 2 bases not matched to a gene. The CDR3 extends over 16 amino acids. The CDR3 loop is CASSLWDRGHTGELFF. The CDR3 nucleotides are TGTGCCAGCAGTTTATGGGACAGGGGCCACACCGGGGAGCTGTTTTTT.

V usage is TRBV2 and J usage is TRBJ2-1; D unresolved. CDR1 SNHLY and CDR2 FYNNEI come from the germline V gene. V lost 3 bases and J 0 bases, leaving 27 bases between the germline ends. The CDR3 contains 21 residues. The CDR3 region is CASSEFFGLGTWLSSYNEQFF. The DNA of the CDR3 is TGTGCCAGCAGTGAGTTTTTTGGTCTAGGAACTTGGCTTAGCTCCTACAATGAGCAGTTCTTC.